Below, 6 T cell receptor beta chains from the same sample are listed, as sequenced in a study of shared clonotypes between healthy human individuals. CD45RO-negative, CCR7-positively selected cells formed the naive CD8 fraction, excluding terminally differentiated effector memory CD45RA+ cells. Sequencing was performed with immunoSEQ multiplex PCR; in TCRdb, only in-frame clones are kept and a portion is missing. The sample shows 2 million to 2.5 million clones, about 92% of them seen only once. What was sequenced was naive CD8+ T cells from PBMCs. Receptor source: a young man in good health. Some clones in this sample may be carry-over from other donors' samples.

The J gene is TRBJ2-7, the V gene TRBV10-3; 8 bases line up with TRBD1. This CDR3 comprises 15 residues. With 3 bases clipped from V and 0 bases from J, the junction kept 4 bases outside the gene matches. The germline V gene encodes CDR1 ENHRY and CDR2 SYGVKD. The CDR3 DNA reads as TGTGCCATCAGTGATTGGACAGGGAGCTCCTACGAGCAGTACTTC. It yields the protein CAISDWTGSSYEQYF.

The rearrangement links TRBV2 to TRBJ2-1, with D hard to call. The V end was cut by 7 bases, the J end by 0 bases, with 13 bases between. Per germline, CDR1 SNHLY and CDR2 FYNNEI. This CDR3 is 15 amino acids long. CDR3 region: CASTILTSSYNEQFF. CDR3 DNA: TGTGCCAGCACTATTTTAACGAGCTCCTACAATGAGCAGTTCTTC.

This sequence joins TRBV28 and TRBJ2-7, with 8 nucleotides matching TRBD1. The J segment lost 6 bases and the V segment lost 4 bases, leaving 14 bases of the junction unmatched. Germline loops: CDR1 MDHEN, CDR2 SYDVKM. The CDR3 spans 16 residues. The CDR3 loop is CASSWPLDREGCEQYF. In DNA, the CDR3 is TGTGCCAGCAGTTGGCCCTTGGACAGGGAAGGGTGCGAGCAGTACTTC.

The chain employs TRBV7-9 and TRBJ2-5; possibly TRBD2 for D (5 bases). Germline V CDR1 and CDR2: SEHNR, FQNEAQ (reference sequence). The CDR3 has 13 amino acids. The V end lost 3 bases, the J end lost 3 bases, and 8 bases lay between the germline ends. CDR3 coding DNA: TGTGCCAGCAGCTTTAGGGAGAAAGAGACCCAGTACTTC. Translation: CASSFREKETQYF.

This clone is a singleton in its sample. The CDR3 region is CASSPIGGDKRPGYTF. CDR3 nucleotide sequence: TGTGCCAGCAGCCCAATCGGGGGGGACAAAAGGCCTGGCTACACCTTC. The chain links TRBV7-9 to TRBJ1-2; D possibly corresponds to TRBD1 (6 bases). CDR1 is SEHNR, CDR2 FQNEAQ, per germline (reference sequence). This CDR3 region has 16 residues. Trimming took off 5 bases at V and 7 bases at J, with 23 bases between the two ends.

This chain connects TRBV11-2 to TRBJ2-2; no definite D call. V dropped 6 bases and J dropped 3 bases, with 14 bases sitting between them. The germline CDR1 and CDR2 sequences are SGHAT and FQNNGV. This CDR3 has 15 amino acids. The CDR3 here is CASRGRTEYTGELFF. CDR3 nucleotides: TGTGCCAGCAGAGGAAGGACGGAATACACCGGGGAGCTGTTTTTT. Full variable domain (rest looked up from reference TRBV11-2 and TRBJ2-2): EAGVAQSPRYKIIEKRQSVAFWCNPISGHATLYWYQQILGQGPKLLIQFQNNGVVDDSQLPKDRFSAERLKGVDSTLKIQPAKLEDSAVYLCASRGRTEYTGELFFGEGSRLTVL.